The rows below give T cell receptor beta chains drawn from one sample of a study of blood T cell repertoires in COVID-19. Generated by immunoSEQ multiplex PCR, the TCRdb table keeps only in-frame clones and is missing some. The data hold some 210,000 clones, with roughly 87% observed a single time. Sequenced sample: PBMCs or T cells enriched from blood (not recorded which). These receptors were collected from a man between 18 and 29 years old with acute COVID-19. Both conserved end residues are part of each CDR3. Each record gives: D gene, J gene, V gene, clone size, CDR3 protein, CDR3 DNA. D genes are given only for firm matches. Clone sizes are given selectively: once, few, many, or a class where the clone is expanded.

>.|TRBJ2-3|TRBV28|.
CASGGTDTQYF
TGTGCCAGCGGGGGGACAGATACGCAGTATTTT
>.|TRBJ2-2|TRBV11-3|.
CASSSRGGHTGELFF
TGTGCCAGCAGCTCCAGGGGTGGGCACACCGGGGAGCTGTTTTTT
>TRBD1|TRBJ2-3|TRBV7-3|.
CASSLKGGQGADTQYF
TGTGCCAGCAGCTTAAAGGGTGGGCAGGGGGCAGATACGCAGTATTTT
>.|TRBJ2-3|TRBV3-1/TRBV3-2|.
CASSTVSTDTQYF
TGTGCCAGCAGTACAGTTAGCACAGATACGCAGTATTTT
>.|TRBJ2-5|TRBV7-9|.
CASSPKTGHQQETQYF
TGTGCCAGCAGCCCTAAAACGGGACATCAACAAGAGACCCAGTACTTC
>.|TRBJ1-1|TRBV30|.
CAWTSLGTKNTEAFF
TGTGCCTGGACAAGCTTGGGGACAAAGAACACTGAAGCTTTCTTT
>TRBD2|TRBJ2-3|TRBV6-4|.
CASSDSAGGSTDTQYF
TGTGCCAGCAGTGACTCTGCGGGGGGCAGCACAGATACGCAGTATTTT
>TRBD2|TRBJ2-2|TRBV10-2|.
CASSETSGRTNTGELFF
TGCGCCAGCAGTGAGACTAGCGGGAGGACCAACACCGGGGAGCTGTTTTTT
>.|TRBJ1-5|TRBV2|few
CASSELQAPYSNQPQHF
TGTGCCAGCAGTGAACTACAGGCCCCATATAGCAATCAGCCCCAGCATTTT
>.|TRBJ1-1|TRBV7-2|.
CASSPWEGNTEAFF
TGTGCCAGCAGCCCTTGGGAGGGGAACACTGAAGCTTTCTTT
>TRBD2|TRBJ2-2|TRBV6-5|.
CASSTGTSGTGELFF
TGTGCCAGCAGTACGGGGACTAGCGGGACCGGGGAGCTGTTTTTT
>.|TRBJ1-2|TRBV19|few
CASSIGGGGAMSGYTF
TGTGCCAGTAGTATTGGAGGGGGGGGCGCGATGAGTGGCTACACCTTC
>.|TRBJ1-5|TRBV3-1/TRBV3-2|once
CASSQDLSNQPQHF
TGTGCCAGCAGCCAAGATCTGAGCAATCAGCCCCAGCATTTT
>TRBD1|TRBJ2-5|TRBV6-5|.
CATGPGGAETQYF
TGTGCCACCGGGCCAGGGGGCGCAGAGACCCAGTACTTC
>TRBD1|TRBJ2-5|TRBV27|.
CASSFERGLVQETQYF
TGTGCCAGCAGTTTTGAGAGGGGGCTAGTGCAAGAGACCCAGTACTTC
>.|TRBJ2-7|TRBV7-3|.
CASSHRDHEQYF
TGTGCCAGCAGCCACAGGGACCACGAGCAGTACTTC
>.|TRBJ1-6|TRBV6-2/TRBV6-3|.
CASSYPVRNSPLHF
TGTGCCAGCAGTTACCCGGTCAGGAATTCACCCCTCCACTTT
>.|TRBJ2-7|TRBV3-1/TRBV3-2|.
CASSQGGGYEQYF
TGTGCCAGCAGCCAAGGAGGAGGCTACGAGCAGTACTTC
>TRBD2|TRBJ2-7|TRBV4-1|.
CASSHPYAGGEQYF
TGCGCCAGCAGCCACCCTTATGCGGGAGGAGAGCAGTACTTC
>.|TRBJ2-6|TRBV5-5|.
CASSFEGTGANVLTF
TGTGCCAGCAGCTTTGAGGGAACCGGGGCCAACGTCCTGACTTTC
>.|TRBJ2-7|TRBV5-4|.
CASSLRNRNSYEQYF
TGTGCCAGCAGCTTGCGCAACAGAAACTCCTACGAGCAGTACTTC
>.|TRBJ1-5|TRBV15|.
CATSRDGGSGQPQHF
TGTGCCACCAGCAGGGATGGTGGGTCGGGTCAGCCCCAGCATTTT
>TRBD2|TRBJ2-7|TRBV3-1/TRBV3-2|.
CASQREGPYEQYF
TGTGCCAGTCAGCGGGAGGGCCCCTACGAGCAGTACTTC
>.|TRBJ1-2|TRBV19|.
CASNPGTGYGYTF
TGTGCCAGTAACCCAGGTACCGGCTATGGCTACACCTTC
>TRBD1|TRBJ1-1|TRBV12-5|.
CASGLVINGQGARAFF
TGTGCTAGTGGTTTGGTGATTAACGGGCAGGGGGCAAGAGCTTTCTTT
>.|TRBJ2-2|TRBV19|.
CASSIMQGSGELFF
TGTGCCAGTAGTATAATGCAGGGGTCCGGGGAGCTGTTTTTT
>.|TRBJ1-2|TRBV19|few
CASSIQRNYGYTF
TGTGCCAGTAGTATACAACGGAACTATGGCTACACCTTC
>.|TRBJ2-1|TRBV3-1/TRBV3-2|.
CASSQGDLVYEQFF
TGTGCCAGCAGCCAAGGCGATTTGGTCTATGAGCAGTTCTTC
>TRBD1|TRBJ1-6|TRBV6-1|.
CASSEWGQGYNSPLHF
TGTGCCAGCAGTGAGTGGGGACAGGGTTATAATTCACCCCTCCACTTT
>.|TRBJ2-5|TRBV5-1|.
CASSLSIQEETQYF
TGCGCCAGCAGCTTGTCAATACAGGAAGAGACCCAGTACTTC
>TRBD1|TRBJ2-7|TRBV11-2|.
CASSFHRGIAYEQYF
TGTGCCAGCAGCTTCCACAGGGGCATCGCCTACGAGCAGTACTTC
>TRBD2|TRBJ2-7|TRBV27|.
CASSSGSYYEQYF
TGTGCCAGCAGTAGCGGGAGTTACTACGAGCAGTACTTC
>.|TRBJ2-5|TRBV6-2/TRBV6-3|once
CASSYGGTDQETQYF
TGTGCCAGCAGTTACGGAGGGACAGATCAAGAGACCCAGTACTTC
>TRBD1|TRBJ1-6|TRBV28|.
CASSALDRDNSPLHF
TGTGCCAGCAGTGCCCTGGACAGGGATAATTCACCCCTCCACTTT
>.|TRBJ1-2|TRBV19|.
CASSETVINYGYTF
TGTGCCAGTAGTGAGACAGTTATTAACTATGGCTACACCTTC
>TRBD2|TRBJ2-5|TRBV2|.
CASTRGGETQYF
TGTGCCAGCACTAGGGGAGGGGAGACCCAGTACTTC
>TRBD1|TRBJ1-2|TRBV5-4|.
CASSFELRDRGEGGYTF
TGTGCCAGCAGCTTCGAGCTCCGGGACAGGGGCGAGGGTGGCTACACCTTC
>.|TRBJ1-6|TRBV28|.
CASIHRVYNSPLHF
TGTGCCAGCATCCACAGGGTGTATAATTCACCCCTCCACTTT
>TRBD1|TRBJ1-2|TRBV11-2|few
CASSSPGQGESYTF
TGTGCCAGCAGCTCACCGGGACAGGGGGAGAGCTACACCTTC
>.|TRBJ1-5|TRBV28|.
CATLEAGPGYSNQPQHF
TGTGCCACATTAGAAGCGGGTCCGGGGTATAGCAATCAGCCCCAGCATTTT
>TRBD1|TRBJ2-3|TRBV5-1|.
CASSSLTGSPTDTQYF
TGCGCCAGCAGCTCTTTGACAGGGAGCCCCACAGATACGCAGTATTTT
>.|TRBJ2-7|TRBV12-2|.
CASRLALLAERFDYEQYF
TGTGCAAGTCGCTTAGCCTTGCTAGCGGAAAGGTTTGATTACGAGCAGTACTTC
>.|TRBJ2-7|TRBV27|.
CASSLSQGALSYEQYF
TGTGCCAGCAGTTTATCTCAAGGGGCTCTCTCCTACGAGCAGTACTTC
>.|TRBJ2-7|TRBV21-1|.
CASRRGGLEQYF
TGTGCCAGCAGGAGAGGAGGGCTCGAGCAGTACTTC
>.|TRBJ2-1|TRBV28|.
CASSSAGAGYNEQFF
TGTGCCAGCAGTTCTGCGGGGGCGGGCTACAATGAGCAGTTCTTC
>.|TRBJ2-7|TRBV30|.
CAWSLGTSTYEQYF
TGTGCCTGGAGTTTGGGGACAAGCACCTACGAGCAGTACTTC
>.|TRBJ1-5|TRBV5-6|once
CASSVSGGSQPQHF
TGTGCCAGCAGCGTCTCCGGCGGGAGCCAGCCCCAGCATTTT
>.|TRBJ2-3|TRBV7-3|.
CASSLTGQGWATDTQYF
TGTGCCAGCAGCTTAACTGGGCAGGGGTGGGCCACAGATACGCAGTATTTT
>.|TRBJ2-3|TRBV5-1|.
CASSWGDSTDTQYF
TGCGCCAGCAGCTGGGGAGACTCCACAGATACGCAGTATTTT
>.|TRBJ1-4|TRBV7-7|.
CASRNEKLFF
TGTGCTAGTCGAAATGAAAAACTGTTTTTT